These T cell receptor beta chains were read from a single sample in a study of molecular identifiers for immune sequencing clone quantification. From the PCR reads, TCRdb called clonotypes with MiXCR, one entry per CDR3 protein. The top ten hold around 0.79% of the sample, which has around 480,000 distinct CDR3 sequences, approximately 25% seen once. Sequencing was done on a sample of naive CD8+ T cells from blood, with Jurkat cell RNA spiked in. The receptors were gathered from a human donor in good health. Some libraries in this study had Jurkat cell RNA spiked in. Each CDR3 is given with its conserved first and last residue. Each record gives: clone size, V gene, J gene, D gene, CDR3 protein. D genes are given only for firm matches. Expanded clones are given a class, and other clones once, few, many or no size at all.

few	TRBV20-1	TRBJ2-7	TRBD2	CSARLGGIYEQYF
-	TRBV12-3/TRBV12-4	TRBJ2-1	-	CASRGPRGSSYNEQLF
-	TRBV27	TRBJ1-1	-	CASSLLSAGGTEAFF
many	TRBV2	TRBJ1-5	TRBD1	CASNGQVNQPQHF
-	TRBV5-1	TRBJ2-3	-	CASSLVGGAGTQYF
-	TRBV20-1	TRBJ2-5	-	CSARDGSATTAPLETQYF
many	TRBV7-9	TRBJ2-7	TRBD2	CASSLGSGRGEQYF
-	TRBV27	TRBJ2-7	-	CASSFVAGEQYF
-	TRBV20-1	TRBJ1-5	-	CSASVLPGESNQPQHF
few	TRBV7-9	TRBJ1-4	TRBD1	CASSSTGQAGEKLFF
-	TRBV27	TRBJ2-2	-	CASSLFSGELFF
-	TRBV5-3	TRBJ1-2	-	CASSLTGGGYTF
-	TRBV5-6	TRBJ2-1	TRBD2	CASSLVAGGHEQFF
many	TRBV7-6	TRBJ2-3	TRBD2	CASSPGPSGENTDTQYF
many	TRBV12-3/TRBV12-4	TRBJ2-5	-	CASSHTRGIQETQYF
few	TRBV9	TRBJ1-2	-	CASSVGLDPRQNYGYTF
-	TRBV3-1	TRBJ2-3	TRBD1	CASNQPTGKAPTDTQYF
many	TRBV15	TRBJ1-1	TRBD1	CATSRDRGQYTEAFF
few	TRBV4-1	TRBJ2-7	TRBD1	CASSQEEGDSSYEQYF
few	TRBV19	TRBJ2-5	TRBD2	CASTPTSGQETQYF
-	TRBV7-3	TRBJ2-1	TRBD2	CASSSLGSGRNNEQFF
few	TRBV7-2	TRBJ2-2	TRBD1	CASSLGFIRLGQVGTGELFF
many	TRBV11-2	TRBJ2-1	-	CASQGGSSYNEQFF
-	TRBV2	TRBJ2-7	TRBD2	CASSEGLAGGAYEQYF
-	TRBV3-1	TRBJ2-7	TRBD1	CASSHSDRAYEQYF
-	TRBV19	TRBJ1-4	-	CASTYDMGLGTNEELFF
few	TRBV20-1	TRBJ1-1	-	CSARELYTEAFF
many	TRBV7-9	TRBJ2-7	-	CASSSGYLTEQYF
-	TRBV9	TRBJ1-2	-	CASSPWAPGSRLTYGYTF
few	TRBV14	TRBJ1-4	-	CASSQGWGPEKLFF
-	TRBV9	TRBJ2-5	TRBD1	CASSDTGGQETQYF
-	TRBV7-6	TRBJ2-7	TRBD2	CASSSRTSGSFSGDEQYF
few	TRBV3-1	TRBJ2-1	-	CASSQDLSGVRNEQFF
few	TRBV6-5	TRBJ2-7	-	CASSYGTPSSYEQYF
few	TRBV6-5	TRBJ2-3	-	CASSLKPRLPADTQYF
-	TRBV18	TRBJ2-7	TRBD2	CASSPRTGTSSYEQYF
-	TRBV3-1	TRBJ2-1	-	CASSQDGGYVSYNEQFF
-	TRBV20-1	TRBJ2-7	-	CSAGPGTALEQYF
-	TRBV6-5	TRBJ1-1	-	CASSYSREGKTEAFF
many	TRBV5-8	TRBJ2-3	TRBD2	CASSAGLYTDTQYF